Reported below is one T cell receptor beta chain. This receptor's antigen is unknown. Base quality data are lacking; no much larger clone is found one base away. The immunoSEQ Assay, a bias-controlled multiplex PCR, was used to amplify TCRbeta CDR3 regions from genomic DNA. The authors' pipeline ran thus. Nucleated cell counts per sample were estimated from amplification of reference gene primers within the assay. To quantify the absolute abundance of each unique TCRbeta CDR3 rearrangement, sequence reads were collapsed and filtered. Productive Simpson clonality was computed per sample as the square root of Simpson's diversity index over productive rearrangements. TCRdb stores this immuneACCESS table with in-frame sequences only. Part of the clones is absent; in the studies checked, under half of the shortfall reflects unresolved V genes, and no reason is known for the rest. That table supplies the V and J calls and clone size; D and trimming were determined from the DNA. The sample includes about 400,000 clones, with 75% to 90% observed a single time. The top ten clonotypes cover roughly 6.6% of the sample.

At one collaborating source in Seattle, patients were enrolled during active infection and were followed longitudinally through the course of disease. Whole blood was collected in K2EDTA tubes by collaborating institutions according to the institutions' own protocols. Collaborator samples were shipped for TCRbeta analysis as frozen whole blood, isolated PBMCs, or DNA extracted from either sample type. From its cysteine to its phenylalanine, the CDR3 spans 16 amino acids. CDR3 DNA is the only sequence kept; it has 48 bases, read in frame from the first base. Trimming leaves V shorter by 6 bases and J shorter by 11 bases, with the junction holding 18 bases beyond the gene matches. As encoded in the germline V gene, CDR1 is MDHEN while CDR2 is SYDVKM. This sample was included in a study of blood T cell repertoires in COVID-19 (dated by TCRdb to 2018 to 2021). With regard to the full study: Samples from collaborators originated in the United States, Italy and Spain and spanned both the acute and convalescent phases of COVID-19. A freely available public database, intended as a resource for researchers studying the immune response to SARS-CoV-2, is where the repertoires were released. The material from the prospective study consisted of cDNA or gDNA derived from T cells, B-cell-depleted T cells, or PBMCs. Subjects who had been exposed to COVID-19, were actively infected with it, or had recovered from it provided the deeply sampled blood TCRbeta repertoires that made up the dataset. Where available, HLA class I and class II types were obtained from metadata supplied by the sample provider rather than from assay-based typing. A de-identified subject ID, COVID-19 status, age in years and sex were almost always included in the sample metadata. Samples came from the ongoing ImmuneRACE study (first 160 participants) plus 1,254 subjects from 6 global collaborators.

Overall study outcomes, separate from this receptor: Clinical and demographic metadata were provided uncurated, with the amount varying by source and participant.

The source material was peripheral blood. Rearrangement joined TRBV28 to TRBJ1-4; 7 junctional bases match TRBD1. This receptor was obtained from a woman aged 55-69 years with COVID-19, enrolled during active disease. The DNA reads TGTGCCAGCAGCCCCGTAGGGGCAGGGGGAGAGGGGAAACTGTTTTTT. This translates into CASSPVGAGGEGKLFF.